This TCR beta chain derives from a study of OX40 agonist ivuxolimab in advanced cancers. V was clipped by 8 bases and J by 4 bases; unmatched bases: 2. The CDR3 loop spans 14 amino acids. Germline-derived CDR1 and CDR2 are SNHLY and FYNNEI. Study-level findings and limits: The antigen specificity of the peripheral T cells (those that were expanded) was not determined. Patients who responded partially at 0.1-3.0 mg/kg showed clonal expansion ranking among the lowest.

Clones were read by immunoSEQ multiplex PCR, and TCRdb kept only the in-frame ones, dropping some. Altogether 70,000 or so clones are present, 60% to 85% being singletons, with the ten largest covering approximately 2.3%. On this clone: Its specificity is unknown.

The clonotype comes from an adult with an advanced solid tumor such as melanoma, head and neck, liver or kidney cancer. This chain joins TRBV2 and TRBJ2-1; 13 bases agree with TRBD2. Sequenced material: CD4+ or CD8+ T cells sorted from blood, taken in a trial of the OX40 agonist ivuxolimab. As DNA, the CDR3 is TGTGCCAGCGGACTAGCGGGGGTGTACAATGAGCAGTTCTTC. It specifies CASGLAGVYNEQFF.